This TCR beta chain stems from a study of radiation and T cells in renal cell carcinoma. Study-wide results and limits: From baseline, blood top tumor clonotypes peaked at 2 weeks post-radiation. Pretreatment tumor biopsies were lacking, so baseline clonotypes are unknown.

Concerning this clone: Its target is unknown.

The germline V gene has CDR1 MNHEY and CDR2 SVGAGI. Trimming left V 4 bases short and J 1 base short, with 13 bases between. The CDR3 spans 15 residues. Time point indicated: blood 2 weeks post-SBRT. Treatment indicated: 15 Gy SBRT to primary tumor, nephrectomy 4 weeks later. Radiation-treated patients gave blood at baseline, week 2 and week 4. Clear cell pathology was present in this patient's renal cell carcinoma. Clones were sequenced by immunoSEQ multiplex PCR, and TCRdb holds only the in-frame ones, with some missing. The top ten clones hold 5.8% of a sample with roughly 130,000 clones, around 89% of them seen once.

This TCR was recovered from a woman between 70 and 85 years old with renal cell carcinoma. The sample was blood, taken from a patient whose treatment included radiotherapy and nephrectomy. The V gene is TRBV6-5, the J gene TRBJ1-1; the D gene is possibly TRBD1 (6 bases). The CDR3 protein is CASSSDRIANTEAFF. The CDR3 DNA is TGTGCCAGCAGTTCCGACAGGATAGCGAACACTGAAGCTTTCTTT.